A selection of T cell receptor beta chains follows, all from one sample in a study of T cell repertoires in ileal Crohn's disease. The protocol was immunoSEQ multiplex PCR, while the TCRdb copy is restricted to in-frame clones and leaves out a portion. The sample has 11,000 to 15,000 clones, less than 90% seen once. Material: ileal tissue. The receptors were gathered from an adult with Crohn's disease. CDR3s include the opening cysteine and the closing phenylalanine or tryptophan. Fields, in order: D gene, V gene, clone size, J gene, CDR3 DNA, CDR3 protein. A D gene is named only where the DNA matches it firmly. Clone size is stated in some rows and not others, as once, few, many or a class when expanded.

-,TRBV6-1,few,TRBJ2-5,TGTGCCAGCACGGGTCAACGGCTCCAAGAGACCCAGTACTTC,CASTGQRLQETQYF
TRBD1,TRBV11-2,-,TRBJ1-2,TGTGCCAGCAGCTCCGGGACAGCCTATGGCTACACCTTC,CASSSGTAYGYTF
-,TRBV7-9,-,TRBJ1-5,TGTGCCAGCAGCTTTCAGAATCAGCCCCAGCATTTT,CASSFQNQPQHF
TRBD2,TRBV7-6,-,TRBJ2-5,TGTGCCAGCAGCACTAGCGGGAGGCTGGAGACCCAGTACTTC,CASSTSGRLETQYF
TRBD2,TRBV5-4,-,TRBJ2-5,TGTGCCAGCAGCTTAGGGGCCGGGGCGGGAGGGGAGACCCAGTACTTC,CASSLGAGAGGETQYF
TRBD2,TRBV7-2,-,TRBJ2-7,TGCGCCAGCAGCTTAGTTGAGACTAGCGGGACCTACGAGCAGTACTTC,CASSLVETSGTYEQYF
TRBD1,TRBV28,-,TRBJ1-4,TGTGCCAGCAGTTTAAAGGGACAGGGGTACGAAAAACTGTTTTTT,CASSLKGQGYEKLFF
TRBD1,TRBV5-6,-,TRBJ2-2,TGTGCCAGCAGCCCACAGGGGGCGTTTGGCGGGGAGCTGTTTTTT,CASSPQGAFGGELFF
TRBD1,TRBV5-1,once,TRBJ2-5,TGCGCCAGCAGCAGAGCACAGGGGGGACAAGAGACCCAGTACTTC,CASSRAQGGQETQYF
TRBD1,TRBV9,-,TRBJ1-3,TGTGCCAGCAGCGAACAACAGGGGTCCGGAAACACCATATATTTT,CASSEQQGSGNTIYF
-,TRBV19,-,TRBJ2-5,TGTGCCAGCAGTAGGAGGGCACAACCCCAAGAGACCCAGTACTTC,CASSRRAQPQETQYF
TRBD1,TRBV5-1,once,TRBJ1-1,TGCGCCAGCAGCTTGTGGCTAGGGGGCGGCACTGAAGCTTTCTTT,CASSLWLGGGTEAFF
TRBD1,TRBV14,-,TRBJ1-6,TGTGCCAGCAGCCGAGGAACAGGGGTAGGTTCACCCCTCCACTTT,CASSRGTGVGSPLHF
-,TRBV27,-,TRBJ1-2,TGTGCCAGCAAATTGGCTGGGGCCTCTGGCTACACCTTC,CASKLAGASGYTF
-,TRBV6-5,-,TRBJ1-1,TGTGCCAGCAGTTACCTGACCCCCAGGGGAGGGACTGAAGCTTTCTTT,CASSYLTPRGGTEAFF
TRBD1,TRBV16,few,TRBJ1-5,TGTGCCAGCAGCCAAATGACAGGGATCGTTCAGCCCCAGCATTTT,CASSQMTGIVQPQHF
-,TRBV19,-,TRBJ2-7,TGTGCCAGTAGTAGTACTAGCCAGATCTGGAGCGAGCAGTACTTC,CASSSTSQIWSEQYF
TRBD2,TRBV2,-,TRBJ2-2,TGTGCCAGCACTACGACTAGCGGGGCCACCGGGGAGCTGTTTTTT,CASTTTSGATGELFF
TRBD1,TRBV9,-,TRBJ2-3,TGTGCCAGCAGCGTAGCAGTAGGGGGCGCGTTGGATACGCAGTATTTT,CASSVAVGGALDTQYF
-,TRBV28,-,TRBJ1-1,TGTGCCAGCAGCGAGGTGAACACTGAAGCTTTCTTT,CASSEVNTEAFF
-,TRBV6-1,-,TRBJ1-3,TGTGCCAGCCTTCGCGACTCAACTGTCTGGGACACCATATATTTT,CASLRDSTVWDTIYF
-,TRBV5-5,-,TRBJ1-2,TGTGCCAGCAGCTTGGTACAGGGAGCTGGGTATGGCTACACCTTC,CASSLVQGAGYGYTF
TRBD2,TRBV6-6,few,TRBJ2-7,TGTGCCAGCAGTGGACTAGCGGGCTACGAGCAGTACTTC,CASSGLAGYEQYF
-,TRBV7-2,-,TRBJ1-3,TGTGCCAGCAGCTTATCAGGGGACCCCCAAAACACCATATATTTT,CASSLSGDPQNTIYF
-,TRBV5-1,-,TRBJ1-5,TGCGCCAGCAGCTTGAACAGTTATAGCAATCAGCCCCAGCATTTT,CASSLNSYSNQPQHF
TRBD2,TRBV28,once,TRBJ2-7,TGTGCCAGCAGTTTAATGACTAGCGGGAGCTTGTTCTACGAGCAGTACTTC,CASSLMTSGSLFYEQYF
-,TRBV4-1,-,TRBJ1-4,TGCGCCAGCAGCCAAGACAGGGCGCAAGGAAAACTGTTTTTT,CASSQDRAQGKLFF
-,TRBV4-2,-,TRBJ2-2,TGTGCCAGCAGCCAGGCGACTTCCGGGGAGCTGTTTTTT,CASSQATSGELFF
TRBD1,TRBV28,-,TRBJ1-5,TGTGCCAGCAGTTGGACCCGACAGGGGGATCAGCCCCAGCATTTT,CASSWTRQGDQPQHF
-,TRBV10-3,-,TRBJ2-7,TGTGCCATCAGTGAGGACTCCGGAACCTACGAGCAGTACTTC,CAISEDSGTYEQYF
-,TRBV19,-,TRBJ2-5,TGTGCCAGTAGTATACCGGCTAGCTTCGAGACCCAGTACTTC,CASSIPASFETQYF
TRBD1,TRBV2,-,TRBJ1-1,TGTGCCAGCATCAAGGACAGGGCTTATTATCACACTGAAGCTTTCTTT,CASIKDRAYYHTEAFF
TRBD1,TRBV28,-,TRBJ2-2,TGTGCCAGCACGGGAACAGGGGTGTGGACCGGGGAGCTGTTTTTT,CASTGTGVWTGELFF
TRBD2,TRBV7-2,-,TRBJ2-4,TGTGCCAGCAGCCCCCCACTAGCGGGAGCCCCCAAAAACATTCAGTACTTC,CASSPPLAGAPKNIQYF
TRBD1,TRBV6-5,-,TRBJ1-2,TGTGCCAGCAGTTACTCTTGGGACAGCCTCAACTATGGCTACACCTTC,CASSYSWDSLNYGYTF
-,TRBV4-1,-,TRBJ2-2,TGCGCCAGCAGCCAAGAGGCAGCGGCCACCGGGGAGCTGTTTTTT,CASSQEAAATGELFF
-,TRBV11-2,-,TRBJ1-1,TGTGCCAGCAGCTCAACCCGGGGGGCCAACCCGAACACTGAAGCTTTCTTT,CASSSTRGANPNTEAFF
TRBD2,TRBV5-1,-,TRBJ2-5,TGCGCCAGCAGGAGACTAGCGGGGGTACAAGAGACCCAGTACTTC,CASRRLAGVQETQYF
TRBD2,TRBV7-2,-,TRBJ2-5,TGTGCCAGCAGCTCTCGGGGGGGCCAACGGGAGACCCAGTACTTC,CASSSRGGQRETQYF
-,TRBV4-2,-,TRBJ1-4,TGTGCCAGCAGCCAAGACGGACGGGGAGCGACAACTAATGAAAAACTGTTTTTT,CASSQDGRGATTNEKLFF